Included here is one T cell receptor (beta chain) sequence, with context. Which antigen it targets is not known. No base quality values were provided; no much bigger clone lies one nucleotide off. This sample is drawn from a study of OX40 agonist ivuxolimab in advanced cancers. In the study overall: Ivuxolimab was an agonistic, fully human IgG2 monoclonal antibody directed against OX40 (CD134), a costimulatory receptor. Intravenous ivuxolimab was administered to patients every 2 weeks at six dose levels: 0.01, 0.1, 0.3, 1.5, 3 and 10 mg/kg. Of the 50 to 55 dose-escalation patients, hepatocellular carcinoma was present in around 20, melanoma in roughly 15, renal cell carcinoma in 9 and head and neck cancer in 9. A male proportion of approximately 83% and a mean age of 60 years, ranging from 23 to 79, were recorded for the dose-escalation cohort. Patients were allowed to have had prior anti-PD-1, anti-PD-L1 or anti-CTLA-4 therapy, and around two fifths of the dose-escalation patients had been treated with checkpoint inhibitors. Three dose-escalation patients achieved partial responses, one with hepatocellular carcinoma and two with cutaneous melanoma. Peripheral TCRbeta sequencing was intended to test whether TCR sequence diversity was altered and clonal T-cell expansion was caused by ivuxolimab. The paper reports the monotherapy dose-escalation portion (N of about 54 patients) of the phase I ivuxolimab trial. Overall study outcomes, separate from this receptor: After ivuxolimab, more expanded clones were found on average in CD8+ T cells than in CD4+ T cells. In the 0.1-3.0 mg/kg groups, partial responders were among the patients with the lowest normalized peripheral clonal expansion, particularly in CD8+ T cells. The antigen specificity of the clonally expanded peripheral T cells was not determined. Clonal expansion of both CD4+ and CD8+ blood T cells was observed from baseline to week 6 at doses 0.1 to 3.0 mg/kg. Low levels of normalized T-cell clonal expansion were also seen in some nonresponding patients.

Measured from the cysteine to the phenylalanine, the CDR3 is 14 residues long. Only CDR3 DNA is held: 42 bases, read in frame from base 1. The V end loses 3 bases and the J end loses 0 bases, and a stretch of 8 bases separates them. The germline V gene (reference sequence) supplies CDR1 LNHDA and CDR2 SQIVND. Patients with a history of autoimmune disease or receiving systemic immunosuppression were excluded from the trial. In every dose cohort, peripheral blood was drawn for TCR sequencing at baseline, cycle 4 day 1, and cycle 7 day 1. Samples were obtained from an open-label, multicenter, first-in-human phase I dose-escalation trial of ivuxolimab. Adults with locally advanced or metastatic melanoma, renal cell carcinoma, hepatocellular carcinoma or head and neck squamous cell carcinoma were enrolled in the trial. CD4+ and CD8+ T cells were sorted separately from peripheral blood before TCR sequencing.

To sequence the TCRbeta CDR3 region, genomic DNA was isolated from the sorted cells. TCRbeta CDR3 regions were sequenced using the immunoSEQ Assay. This is the immuneACCESS table as TCRdb keeps it, with only in-frame sequences that have V and J called. A part of the clones is gone; compared with another copy, unresolved V genes explain less than half, and the rest is unexplained. The sample includes tens of thousands of clones, with 85% to 90% observed a single time. The leading ten clones occupy approximately 5% of the sample. The clonotype originates from an adult with an advanced solid tumor such as melanoma, head and neck, liver or kidney cancer. Sequenced material: CD4+ or CD8+ T cells sorted from blood, taken in a trial of the OX40 agonist ivuxolimab. This chain is built from TRBV19 and TRBJ1-1, and the D gene may be TRBD1, 6 bases matching. The CDR3 has the sequence CASSITGLNTEAFF. The DNA is TGTGCCAGTAGTATTACAGGGCTGAACACTGAAGCTTTCTTT.